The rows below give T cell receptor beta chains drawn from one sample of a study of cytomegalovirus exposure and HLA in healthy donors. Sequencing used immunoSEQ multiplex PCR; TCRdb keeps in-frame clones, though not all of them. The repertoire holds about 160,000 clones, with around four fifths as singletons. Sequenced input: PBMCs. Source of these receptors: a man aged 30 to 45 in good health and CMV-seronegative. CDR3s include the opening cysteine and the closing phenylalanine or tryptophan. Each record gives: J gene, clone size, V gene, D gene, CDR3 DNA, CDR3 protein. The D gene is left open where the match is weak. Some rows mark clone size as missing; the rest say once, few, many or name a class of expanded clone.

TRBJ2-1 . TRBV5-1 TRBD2 TGCGCCAGCAGCTTGTTCCCAGCGGGGGGCAATGAGCAGTTCTTC CASSLFPAGGNEQFF
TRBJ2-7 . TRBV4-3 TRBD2 TGCGCCAGCAGCCAAGTGTTGGGAGGGTCCTACGAGCAGTACTTC CASSQVLGGSYEQYF
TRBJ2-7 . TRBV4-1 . TGCGCCAGCAGCCAGGATCGGACAGCTTCTTACGAGCAGTACTTC CASSQDRTASYEQYF
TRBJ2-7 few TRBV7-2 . TGTGCCAGCAGCCCCAACGGGGTTTCCAACTTC CASSPNGVSNF
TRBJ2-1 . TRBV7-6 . TGTGCCAGCAGCCCGGGAACTGAGCAGTTCTTC CASSPGTEQFF
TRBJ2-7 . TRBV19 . TGTGCCAGTAGTATAGACCCCAGGGCCGAGCAGTACTTC CASSIDPRAEQYF
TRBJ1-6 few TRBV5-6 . TGTGCCAGCAGCTTGCAGGACAGAGCCCCCCTCCACTTT CASSLQDRAPLHF
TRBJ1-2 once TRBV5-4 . TGTGCCAGCAGCTTGGACAGGATGACTTTCTATGGCTACACCTTC CASSLDRMTFYGYTF
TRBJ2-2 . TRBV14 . TGTGCCAGCAGCCAAGATCGGACATGGGACATAGCCGGGGAGCTGTTTTTT CASSQDRTWDIAGELFF
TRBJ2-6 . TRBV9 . TGTGCCAGCAGCCACGGCTCGGGCTCTGGGGCCAACGTCCTGACTTTC CASSHGSGSGANVLTF
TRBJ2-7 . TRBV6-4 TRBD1 TGTGCCAGCACTCCAGGGACAGAGGATGGAGAGCAGTACTTC CASTPGTEDGEQYF
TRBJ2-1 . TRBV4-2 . TGTGCCAGCAGCCAAGACAGGGGACAGTTCTTC CASSQDRGQFF
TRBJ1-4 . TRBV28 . TGTGCCAGCAGCACCCCCGACAGGCTGGATGAAAAACTGTTTTTT CASSTPDRLDEKLFF
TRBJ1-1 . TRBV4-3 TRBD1 TGCGCCAGCAGCCAGATGTTCCGTTTGGGACAGGGGGAAGCTTTCTTT CASSQMFRLGQGEAFF
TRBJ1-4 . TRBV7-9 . TGTGCCAGCTCCTGGGCCCCTAATGAAAAACTGTTTTTT CASSWAPNEKLFF
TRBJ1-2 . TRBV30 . TGTGCCTGGAGTGGGGGCCAACGGCACACCTTC CAWSGGQRHTF
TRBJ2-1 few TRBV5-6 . TGTGCCAGCAGCTTGGTCGGGAGATACAATGAGCAGTTCTTC CASSLVGRYNEQFF
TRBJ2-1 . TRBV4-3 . TGCGCCAGCAGCCAACCTTTCCCGGGTGGTGAGCAGTTCTTC CASSQPFPGGEQFF
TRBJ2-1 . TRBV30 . TGTGCCTGGACCGAAGCGGCCTACAATGAGCAGTTCTTC CAWTEAAYNEQFF
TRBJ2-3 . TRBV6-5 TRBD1 TGTGCCAGCAGCCCCGGACAGGGGAAGGATACGCAGTATTTT CASSPGQGKDTQYF
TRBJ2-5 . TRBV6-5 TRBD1 TGTGCCAGCAGTTTTGGGACAGGGGGCGCGGAGACCCAGTACTTC CASSFGTGGAETQYF
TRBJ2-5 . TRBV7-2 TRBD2 TGTGCCAGCAGCTCGCCAGGACTAGCGGGGGAAGAGACCCAGTACTTC CASSSPGLAGEETQYF
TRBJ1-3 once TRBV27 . TGTGCCAGCAGTGGAAACGCGGGACTAGGGAACACCATATATTTT CASSGNAGLGNTIYF
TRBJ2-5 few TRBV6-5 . TGTGCCAGCAGTTACGTCGCGGCACAAGAGACCCAGTACTTC CASSYVAAQETQYF
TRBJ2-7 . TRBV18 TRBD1 TGTGCCAGCTCACCACCGGGACAGGCTCCCTACGAGCAGTACTTC CASSPPGQAPYEQYF
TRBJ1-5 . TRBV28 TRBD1 TGTGCCAGCAGCTCCGGGGACAGGGGCGGAGATCAGCCCCAGCATTTT CASSSGDRGGDQPQHF
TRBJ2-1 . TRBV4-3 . TGCGCCAGCAGCCCCTCCCACTCGGGTGAGCAGTTCTTC CASSPSHSGEQFF
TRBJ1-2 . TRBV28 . TGTGCCAGCAGGTTCCCTACCGGGCCCACGCTAGGCGGGGGCTACACCTTC CASRFPTGPTLGGGYTF
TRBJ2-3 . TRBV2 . TGTGCCAGCAGCGGATTAGCACCCACACCCACAGATACGCAGTATTTT CASSGLAPTPTDTQYF
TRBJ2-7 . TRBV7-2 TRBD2 TGTGCCAGCAGTCGATGGACTAGCTCCTACGAGCAGTACTTC CASSRWTSSYEQYF
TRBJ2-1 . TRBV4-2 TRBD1 TGTGCCAGCAGCCAACCAGCGGGACAGGGCTCCTACAATGAGCAGTTCTTC CASSQPAGQGSYNEQFF
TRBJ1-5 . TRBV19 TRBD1 TGTGCCAGTAGTACACAGGGGGCGAGCAATCAGCCCCAGCATTTT CASSTQGASNQPQHF
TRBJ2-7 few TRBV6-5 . TGTGCCAGCAGTTACTCCCGGGGGACTTCCTACGAGCAGTACTTC CASSYSRGTSYEQYF
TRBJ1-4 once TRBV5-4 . TGTGCCAGCAGCTTGGCCAACGGGGGAGCAACTAATGAAAAACTGTTTTTT CASSLANGGATNEKLFF
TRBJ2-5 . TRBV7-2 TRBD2 TGTGCCAGCAGCTTAATGGGGGGGGACGGGGAGACCCAGTACTTC CASSLMGGDGETQYF
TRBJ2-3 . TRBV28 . TGTGCCAGCAGTGAGGACAGCTCCACAGATACGCAGTATTTT CASSEDSSTDTQYF
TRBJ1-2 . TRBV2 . TGTGCCAGCAGATGGGTCGGGGGTGGCTACACCTTC CASRWVGGGYTF
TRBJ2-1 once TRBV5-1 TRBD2 TGCGCCAGCAGCTTGGAAGCGGGGGGCCCATACAATGAGCAGTTCTTC CASSLEAGGPYNEQFF
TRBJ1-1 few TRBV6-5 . TGTGCCAGCAGTTATTCTCAGACCGAGGTAGTAACTGAAGCTTTCTTT CASSYSQTEVVTEAFF
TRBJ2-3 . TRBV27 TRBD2 TGTGCCAGCAGTTTACTAGCGGGCGGCGCAGATACGCAGTATTTT CASSLLAGGADTQYF
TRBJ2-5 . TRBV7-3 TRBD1 TGTGCCAGCAGTCCGCACGACAGGGCCAGGGAGACCCAGTACTTC CASSPHDRARETQYF
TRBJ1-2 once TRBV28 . TGTGCCAGCAGTCCGGGGAACTATGGCTACACCTTC CASSPGNYGYTF
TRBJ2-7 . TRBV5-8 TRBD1 TGTGCCAGCAGCTTGGGGGCCGGGACAGGGGGCCACGAGCAGTACTTC CASSLGAGTGGHEQYF
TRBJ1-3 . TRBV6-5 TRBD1 TGTGCCAGCAGGGAGACAGGGGGCGGAAACACCATATATTTT CASRETGGGNTIYF
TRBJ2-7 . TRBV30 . TGTGCCTGGTCGGGTCCAGAGGGCTACGAGCAGTACTTC CAWSGPEGYEQYF
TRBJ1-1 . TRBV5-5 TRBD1 TGTGCCAGCATCGACAGGGGGCTTGACCCTGAAGCTTTCTTT CASIDRGLDPEAFF
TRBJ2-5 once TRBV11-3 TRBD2 TGTGCCAGCAGCCAAGGGGTAGCGGGGCAAGAGACCCAGTACTTC CASSQGVAGQETQYF
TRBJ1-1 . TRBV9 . TGTGCCAGCAGCAGAGTGCCCAACACTGAAGCTTTCTTT CASSRVPNTEAFF
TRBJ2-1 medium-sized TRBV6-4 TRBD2 TGTGCCAGCAGTGTTGCGGGAGAAGGGGAGCAGTTCTTC CASSVAGEGEQFF
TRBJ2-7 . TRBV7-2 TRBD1 TGTGCCAGCACCAACCCCGGGACAGCATACGAGCAGTACTTC CASTNPGTAYEQYF